This T cell receptor beta chain was sequenced during a study of blood T cell repertoires in COVID-19. For the study at large: The study drew acute and convalescent COVID-19 samples from the United States, Italy and Spain.

Per the study methods: From reference gene primer amplification, estimates of nucleated cell counts were derived. Clones were sequenced by immunoSEQ multiplex PCR, and TCRdb holds only the in-frame ones, with some missing. D and trimming come from the DNA, and the V and J calls and clone size come from that table. The sample records about 91,000 clones, around nine tenths being singletons. The V gene end was trimmed by 7 bases and the J gene end by 10 bases; junction bases not matched to a gene: 14. The CDR3 is 14 amino acids. From germline, CDR1 is SGHRS and CDR2 YFSETQ. The chain has TRBV5-1 and TRBJ2-1; 7 bases align to TRBD2. The TCR was taken from a woman at least 80 years old with active COVID-19. Source material: peripheral blood. For the CDR3, the DNA is TGCGCCAGCGAGCCGGGACTACCTATCGGCGAGCAGTTCTTC. Amino acids: CASEPGLPIGEQFF.